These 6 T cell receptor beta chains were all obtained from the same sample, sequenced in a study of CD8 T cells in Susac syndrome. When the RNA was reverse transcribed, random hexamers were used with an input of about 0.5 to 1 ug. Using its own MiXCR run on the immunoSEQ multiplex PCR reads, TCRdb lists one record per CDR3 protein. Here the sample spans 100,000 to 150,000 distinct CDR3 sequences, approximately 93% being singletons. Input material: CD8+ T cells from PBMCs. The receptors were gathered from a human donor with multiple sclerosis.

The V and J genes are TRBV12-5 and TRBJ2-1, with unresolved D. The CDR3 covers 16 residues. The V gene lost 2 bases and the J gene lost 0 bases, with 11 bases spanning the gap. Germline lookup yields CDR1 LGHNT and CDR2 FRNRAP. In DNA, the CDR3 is TGTGCTAGTGGTTTGACCTTAGCATACTCCTACAATGAGCAGTTCTTC. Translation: CASGLTLAYSYNEQFF.

The CDR3 coding sequence is TGTGCCAGCAGCCGAGGCCCTCGGGGACTAGCGGACCAAGAGACCCAGTACTTC. It specifies CASSRGPRGLADQETQYF. The chain carries TRBV7-3 and TRBJ2-5, with 11 bases fitting TRBD2. V lost 5 bases and J lost 0; bases outside the gene matches: 11. Germline CDR1 reads SGHTA; CDR2 reads FQGTGA. The CDR3 loop spans 18 amino acids.

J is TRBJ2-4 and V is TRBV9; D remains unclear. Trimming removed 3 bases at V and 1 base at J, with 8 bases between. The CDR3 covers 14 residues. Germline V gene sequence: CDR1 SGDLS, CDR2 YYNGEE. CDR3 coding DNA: TGTGCCAGCAGCGATAGAGATGCCAAAAACATTCAGTACTTC. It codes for CASSDRDAKNIQYF.

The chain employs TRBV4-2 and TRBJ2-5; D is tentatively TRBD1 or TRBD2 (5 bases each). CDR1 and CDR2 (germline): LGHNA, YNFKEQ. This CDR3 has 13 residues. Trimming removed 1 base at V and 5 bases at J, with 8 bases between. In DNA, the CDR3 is TGTGCCAGCAGCCAAGTCGAGGGGGAGACCCAGTACTTC. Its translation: CASSQVEGETQYF.

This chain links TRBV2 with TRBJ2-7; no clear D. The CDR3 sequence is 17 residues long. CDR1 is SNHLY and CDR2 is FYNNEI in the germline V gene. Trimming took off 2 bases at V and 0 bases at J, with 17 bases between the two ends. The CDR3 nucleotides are TGTGCCAGCAGTGAAAGGGCAGGAGAGTATACCTCCTACGAGCAGTACTTC. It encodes CASSERAGEYTSYEQYF.

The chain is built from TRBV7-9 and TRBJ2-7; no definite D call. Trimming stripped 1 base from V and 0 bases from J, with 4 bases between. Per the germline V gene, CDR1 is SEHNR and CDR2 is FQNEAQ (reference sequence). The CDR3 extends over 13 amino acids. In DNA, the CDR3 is TGTGCCAGCAGCTTAGTTGCCTCCTACGAGCAGTACTTC. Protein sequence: CASSLVASYEQYF.